This TCR beta chain was identified in a study of identical twins. CDR1 is SGDLS and CDR2 is YYNGEE in the germline V gene. This CDR3 has 14 residues. The V segment lost 3 bases and the J segment 5 bases; nucleotides outside the gene matches: 5. A template switching step contributed a universal primer site, while unique molecular identifiers were present in the cDNA. TCRdb called the 5' RACE reads again in MiXCR, with one record for every CDR3 protein. The sample contains 420,000 or so distinct CDR3 sequences, about 18% of which appear only once. All of the donors were Caucasians in good health. As concerns this clonotype: Antigen specificity is unknown.

Findings of the study overall: Models underpredicted monozygotic twin sharing of out-of-frame TCR alpha. There was an excess of low generation probability in the out-of-frame alpha sequences that twins shared.

This chain connects TRBV9 to TRBJ1-2, with TRBD1 matching 9 bases. Material: naive T cells sorted from blood. The clonotype was recovered from a man between 50 and 59 years old in good health. As DNA, the CDR3 is TGTGCCAGCAGCGCAGGGACAGGGACTTATGGCTACACCTTC. This gives the protein CASSAGTGTYGYTF. Filled out from reference TRBV9 and TRBJ1-2, the complete variable domain reads DSGVTQTPKHLITATGQRVTLRCSPRSGDLSVYWYQQSLDQGLQFLIQYYNGEERAKGNILERFSAQQFPDLHSELNLSSLELGDSALYFCASSAGTGTYGYTFGSGTRLTVV.